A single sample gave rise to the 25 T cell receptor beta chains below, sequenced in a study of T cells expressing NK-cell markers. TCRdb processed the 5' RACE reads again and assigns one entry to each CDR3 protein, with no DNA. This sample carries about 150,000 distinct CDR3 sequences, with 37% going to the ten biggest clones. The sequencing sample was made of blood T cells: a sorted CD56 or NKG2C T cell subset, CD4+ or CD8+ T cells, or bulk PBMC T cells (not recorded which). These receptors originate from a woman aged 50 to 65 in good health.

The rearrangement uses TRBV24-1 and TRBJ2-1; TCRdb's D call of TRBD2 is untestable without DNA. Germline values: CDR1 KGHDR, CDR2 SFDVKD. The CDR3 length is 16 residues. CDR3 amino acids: CATSDLQAGGLNEQFF.

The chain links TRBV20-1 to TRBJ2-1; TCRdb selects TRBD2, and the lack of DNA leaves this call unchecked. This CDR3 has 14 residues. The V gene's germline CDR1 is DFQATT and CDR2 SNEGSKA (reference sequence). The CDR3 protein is CSARSPSGSNEQFF.

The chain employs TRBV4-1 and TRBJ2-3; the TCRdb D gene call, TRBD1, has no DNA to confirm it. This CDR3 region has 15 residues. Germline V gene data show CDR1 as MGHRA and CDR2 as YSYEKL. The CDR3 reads CASSHLSTGTDTQYF.

The CDR3 reads CASSQISGNTIYF. The chain links TRBV4-1 to TRBJ1-3. There are 13 residues in the CDR3. The germline CDR1 and CDR2 sequences are MGHRA and YSYEKL.

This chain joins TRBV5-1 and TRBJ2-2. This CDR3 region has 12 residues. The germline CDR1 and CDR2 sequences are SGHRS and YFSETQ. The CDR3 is CASSTDGVELFF.

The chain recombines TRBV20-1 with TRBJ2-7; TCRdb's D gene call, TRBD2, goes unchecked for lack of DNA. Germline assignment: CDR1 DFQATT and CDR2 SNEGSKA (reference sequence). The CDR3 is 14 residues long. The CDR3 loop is CSASASGGVYEQYF.

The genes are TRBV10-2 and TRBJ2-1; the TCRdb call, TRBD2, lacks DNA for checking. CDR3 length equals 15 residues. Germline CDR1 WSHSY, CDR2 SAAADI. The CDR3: CATVPGLAPTREQFF.

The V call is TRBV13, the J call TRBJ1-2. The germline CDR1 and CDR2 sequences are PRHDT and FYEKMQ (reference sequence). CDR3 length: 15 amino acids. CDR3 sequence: CASSFSAENFYGYTF.

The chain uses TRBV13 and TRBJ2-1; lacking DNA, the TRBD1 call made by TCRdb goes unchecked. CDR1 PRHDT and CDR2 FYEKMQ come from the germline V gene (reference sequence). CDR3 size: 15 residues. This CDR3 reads CASGRMAGSPNEQFF. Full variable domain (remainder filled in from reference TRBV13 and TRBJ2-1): AAGVIQSPRHLIKEKRETATLKCYPIPRHDTVYWYQQGPGQDPQFLISFYEKMQSDKGSIPDRFSAQQFSDYHSELNMSSLELGDSALYFCASGRMAGSPNEQFFGPGTRLTVL.

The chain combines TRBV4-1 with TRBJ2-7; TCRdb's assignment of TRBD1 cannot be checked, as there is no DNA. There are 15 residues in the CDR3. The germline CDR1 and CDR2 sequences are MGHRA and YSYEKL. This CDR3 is CASSQEGTGGYEQYF.

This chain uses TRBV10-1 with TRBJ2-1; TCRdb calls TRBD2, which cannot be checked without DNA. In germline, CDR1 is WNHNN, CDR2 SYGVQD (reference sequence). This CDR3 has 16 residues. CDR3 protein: CASSQITSGRVDEQFF.

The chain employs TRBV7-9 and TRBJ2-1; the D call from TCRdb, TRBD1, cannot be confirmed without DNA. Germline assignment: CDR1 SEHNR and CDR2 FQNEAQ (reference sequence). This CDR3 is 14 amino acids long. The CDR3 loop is CASSGTGEYNEQFF.

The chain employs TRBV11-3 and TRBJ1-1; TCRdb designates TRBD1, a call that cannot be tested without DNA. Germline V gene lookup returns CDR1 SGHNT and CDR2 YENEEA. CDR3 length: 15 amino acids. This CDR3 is CASSGRDGGNTEAFF.

CDR3 sequence: CASSLGGRLVRNEQFF. The rearrangement links TRBV7-8 to TRBJ2-1; the TRBD2 assignment by TCRdb is unverifiable without DNA. The CDR3 loop spans 16 amino acids. Germline lookup yields CDR1 SGHVS and CDR2 FQNEAQ.

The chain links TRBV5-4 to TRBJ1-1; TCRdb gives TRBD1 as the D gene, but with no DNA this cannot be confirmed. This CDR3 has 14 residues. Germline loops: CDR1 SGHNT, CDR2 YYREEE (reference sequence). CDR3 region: CASSFRGPVAEAFF.

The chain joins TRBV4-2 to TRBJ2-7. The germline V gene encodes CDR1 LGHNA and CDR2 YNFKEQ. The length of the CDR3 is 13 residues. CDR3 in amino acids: CASSQVVRDEQYF.

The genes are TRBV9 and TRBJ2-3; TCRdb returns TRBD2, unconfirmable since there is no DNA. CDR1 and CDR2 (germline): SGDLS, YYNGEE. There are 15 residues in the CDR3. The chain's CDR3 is CASSVGLAGADTQYF.

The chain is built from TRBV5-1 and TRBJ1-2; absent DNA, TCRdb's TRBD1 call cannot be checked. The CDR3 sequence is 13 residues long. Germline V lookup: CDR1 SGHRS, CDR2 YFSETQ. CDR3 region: CASSSRGFEGYTF.

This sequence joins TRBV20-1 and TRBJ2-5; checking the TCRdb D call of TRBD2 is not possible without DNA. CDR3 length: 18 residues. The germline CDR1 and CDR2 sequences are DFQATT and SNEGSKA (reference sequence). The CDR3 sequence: CSARDLGLAGGNQETQYF.

CDR3 sequence: CSVELRGKMNTEAFF. The chain combines TRBV29-1 with TRBJ1-1; TCRdb picks TRBD1, but there is no DNA to check that call. This CDR3 contains 15 residues. Germline V lookup: CDR1 SQVTM, CDR2 ANQGSEA.

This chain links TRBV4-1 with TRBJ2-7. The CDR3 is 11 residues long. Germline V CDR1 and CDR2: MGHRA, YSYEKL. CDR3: CASSHQYEQYF.

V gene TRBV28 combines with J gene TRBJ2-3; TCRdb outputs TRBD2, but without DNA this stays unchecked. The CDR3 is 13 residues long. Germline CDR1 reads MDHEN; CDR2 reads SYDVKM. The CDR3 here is CASTLTMTDTQYF.

The CDR3 loop is CASSLGASGRLKFTDTQYF. The V gene is TRBV5-1, the J gene TRBJ2-3; TCRdb indicates TRBD2, and absent DNA this call remains unverified. This CDR3 is 19 amino acids long. Germline CDR1 reads SGHRS; CDR2 reads YFSETQ.

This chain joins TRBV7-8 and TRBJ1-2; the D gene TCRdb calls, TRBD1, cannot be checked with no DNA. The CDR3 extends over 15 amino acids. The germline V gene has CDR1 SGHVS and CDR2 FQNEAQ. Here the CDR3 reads CASSAGRLSNYGYTF.

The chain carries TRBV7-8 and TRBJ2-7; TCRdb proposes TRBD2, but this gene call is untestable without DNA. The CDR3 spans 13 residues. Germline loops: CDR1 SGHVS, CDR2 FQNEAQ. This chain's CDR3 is CASSRLAGGEQYF. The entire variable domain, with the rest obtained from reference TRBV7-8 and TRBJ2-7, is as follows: GAGVSQSPRYKVAKRGQDVALRCDPISGHVSLFWYQQALGQGPEFLTYFQNEAQLDKSGLPSDRFFAERPEGSVSTLKIQRTQQEDSAVYLCASSRLAGGEQYFGPGTRLTVT.